The clone carrying this T cell receptor (beta chain) has just a few counts. Antigen: not known. These data belong to a study of long-term antiretroviral therapy in people with HIV. Overall study results and limits: Data on ART adherence, viral resistance or therapy changes were unavailable. Post-ART samples showed increased diversity that remained below transplant donor control levels. Repertoires looked antigen-experienced, with only a slight naive shift after ART.

There are 15 residues in the CDR3. The junction had 6 bases not matched to a gene; V was cut back by 5 bases and J by 2 bases. CDR1 and CDR2 from the germline V gene are LNHDA and SQIVND (reference sequence). Sequencing relied on immunoSEQ assay v3.0, run at survey level. Samples were sequenced targeting 40,000-50,000 T-cell genomes each. Generated by immunoSEQ multiplex PCR, the TCRdb table keeps only in-frame clones and is missing some. The data contain 22,000 or so clones, 80% to 90% of them singletons. The source material was unsorted PBMCs, sampled 2.6 years after starting antiretroviral therapy. The clonotype comes from a woman in her forties or fifties with HIV. This chain connects TRBV19 to TRBJ2-3, with TRBD2 matching 8 bases. This chain's CDR3 is CASSQDSGTTDTQYF. In nucleotides, the CDR3 is TGTGCCAGTAGTCAAGATAGCGGGACCACAGATACGCAGTATTTT.